This is a list of T cell receptor beta chains from one sample in a study of cytotoxic CD8 clonotypes in ibrutinib-treated CLL. Method: immunoSEQ multiplex PCR; TCRdb's copy keeps in-frame clones and lacks some. The table lists over 95,000 clones, 58% of them singletons. The sample consisted of PBMCs, taken after 24 months of ibrutinib treatment. Receptors were obtained from a human donor with chronic lymphocytic leukemia. CDR3s include the opening cysteine and the closing phenylalanine or tryptophan. Each record gives: clone size, J gene, V gene, D gene, CDR3 DNA, CDR3 protein. A D gene is named only where the DNA matches it firmly. Clone size appears in some rows only: once, few, many, or a class for an expanded clone.

abundance: -
j_gene: TRBJ1-1
v_gene: TRBV10-1
d_gene: -
CDR3nt: TGCGCCAGCAGATCACCCCCAATAAGACAGGATGAAGCTTTCTTT
CDR3aa: CASRSPPIRQDEAFF

abundance: -
j_gene: TRBJ2-3
v_gene: TRBV5-1
d_gene: -
CDR3nt: TGCGCCAGCAGCTGGTCTGTGACGGCTAGCACAGATACGCAGTATTTT
CDR3aa: CASSWSVTASTDTQYF

abundance: -
j_gene: TRBJ2-7
v_gene: TRBV6-1
d_gene: -
CDR3nt: TGTGCCAGCAGGGGGACCGACTCCTACGAGCAGTACTTC
CDR3aa: CASRGTDSYEQYF

abundance: -
j_gene: TRBJ2-3
v_gene: TRBV19
d_gene: TRBD1
CDR3nt: TGTGCCAGTAGTCGGGACAGGGGCATCGATACGCAGTATTTT
CDR3aa: CASSRDRGIDTQYF

abundance: -
j_gene: TRBJ2-2
v_gene: TRBV19
d_gene: -
CDR3nt: TGTGCCAGTAGTATTGGCGGGGGCAGCACCGGGGAGCTGTTTTTT
CDR3aa: CASSIGGGSTGELFF

abundance: -
j_gene: TRBJ1-6
v_gene: TRBV5-6
d_gene: -
CDR3nt: TGTGCCAGCAGCACACAGGAGTCGACGTCACCCCTCCACTTT
CDR3aa: CASSTQESTSPLHF

abundance: -
j_gene: TRBJ1-1
v_gene: TRBV28
d_gene: -
CDR3nt: TGTGCCAGCTCCAGATTGCCGTCGAACACTGAAGCTTTCTTT
CDR3aa: CASSRLPSNTEAFF

abundance: few
j_gene: TRBJ2-5
v_gene: TRBV10-3
d_gene: TRBD2
CDR3nt: TGTGCCATCACTAGCGGGAAGTCTCAAGAGACCCAGTACTTC
CDR3aa: CAITSGKSQETQYF

abundance: -
j_gene: TRBJ2-4
v_gene: TRBV6-6
d_gene: -
CDR3nt: TGTGCCAGCAGTTACTCGACGAGTAGTGAAAACATTCAGTACTTC
CDR3aa: CASSYSTSSENIQYF

abundance: few
j_gene: TRBJ2-1
v_gene: TRBV7-3
d_gene: TRBD1
CDR3nt: TGTGCCAGCGGACAGGGATCCTACAATGAGCAGTTCTTC
CDR3aa: CASGQGSYNEQFF

abundance: few
j_gene: TRBJ2-5
v_gene: TRBV9
d_gene: -
CDR3nt: TGTGCCAGCAGCGTAGGGGGTCGCCAAGAGACCCAGTACTTC
CDR3aa: CASSVGGRQETQYF

abundance: -
j_gene: TRBJ2-7
v_gene: TRBV25-1
d_gene: -
CDR3nt: TGTGCCAGCAGTCGTCCTGGGAGGTACGAGCAGTACTTC
CDR3aa: CASSRPGRYEQYF

abundance: -
j_gene: TRBJ2-1
v_gene: TRBV6-6
d_gene: TRBD1
CDR3nt: TGTGCCAGCAGAACGACAGGGGGCCCAACAGAGCAGTTCTTC
CDR3aa: CASRTTGGPTEQFF

abundance: few
j_gene: TRBJ2-2
v_gene: TRBV7-9
d_gene: TRBD1
CDR3nt: TGTGCCAGTTCGACAGGGACGAACACCGGGGAGCTGTTTTTT
CDR3aa: CASSTGTNTGELFF

abundance: once
j_gene: TRBJ2-3
v_gene: TRBV9
d_gene: TRBD2
CDR3nt: TGTGCCAGCAGCGTACTAGCGGGGGGCACAGATACGCAGTATTTT
CDR3aa: CASSVLAGGTDTQYF

abundance: -
j_gene: TRBJ2-3
v_gene: TRBV12-5
d_gene: -
CDR3nt: TGTGCTAGTGGTTTGGGGACAGATTCTAGCACAGATACGCAGTATTTT
CDR3aa: CASGLGTDSSTDTQYF

abundance: -
j_gene: TRBJ2-7
v_gene: TRBV7-9
d_gene: TRBD1
CDR3nt: TGTGCCAGCAGCTTAGCAGGGGGCGTCGCCTACGAGCAGTACTTC
CDR3aa: CASSLAGGVAYEQYF

abundance: few
j_gene: TRBJ2-7
v_gene: TRBV5-6
d_gene: -
CDR3nt: TGTGCCAGCAGAAACTCCTACGAGCAGTACTTC
CDR3aa: CASRNSYEQYF

abundance: once
j_gene: TRBJ1-1
v_gene: TRBV4-2
d_gene: -
CDR3nt: TGTGCCAGCAGCCAAGATCGTAATGGCGGGAGGTCTGAAGCTTTCTTT
CDR3aa: CASSQDRNGGRSEAFF

abundance: few
j_gene: TRBJ2-6
v_gene: TRBV18
d_gene: -
CDR3nt: TGTGCCAGCTCACCTCCCTCAGGACGGGTCTCTGGGGCCAACGTCCTGACTTTC
CDR3aa: CASSPPSGRVSGANVLTF

abundance: -
j_gene: TRBJ2-3
v_gene: TRBV29-1
d_gene: -
CDR3nt: TGCAGCGTTGTATTTGCTACAGATACGCAGTATTTT
CDR3aa: CSVVFATDTQYF

abundance: -
j_gene: TRBJ2-3
v_gene: TRBV2
d_gene: TRBD2
CDR3nt: TGTGCCAGCCGACTTTCCGGGGGAGGGCCCTACACAGATACGCAGTATTTT
CDR3aa: CASRLSGGGPYTDTQYF

abundance: -
j_gene: TRBJ2-7
v_gene: TRBV9
d_gene: TRBD2
CDR3nt: TGTGCCAGCAGCGACCAAAGCTCGGGAGGGTACGAGCAGTACTTC
CDR3aa: CASSDQSSGGYEQYF

abundance: -
j_gene: TRBJ1-4
v_gene: TRBV29-1
d_gene: TRBD1
CDR3nt: TGCAGCGTTGGGGGACAGGGGTGGGGTGAAAAACTGTTTTTT
CDR3aa: CSVGGQGWGEKLFF

abundance: -
j_gene: TRBJ1-1
v_gene: TRBV6-5
d_gene: -
CDR3nt: TGTGCCAGCGCACGGGTAACAGCCGGCTATCCTGAAGCTTTCTTT
CDR3aa: CASARVTAGYPEAFF

abundance: -
j_gene: TRBJ2-7
v_gene: TRBV5-6
d_gene: -
CDR3nt: TGTGCCAGCAGCCCCACAGCCCACGAGCAGTACTTC
CDR3aa: CASSPTAHEQYF

abundance: -
j_gene: TRBJ1-1
v_gene: TRBV28
d_gene: -
CDR3nt: TGTGCCAGCAGTTTACAGGGGTTAACTGAAGCTTTCTTT
CDR3aa: CASSLQGLTEAFF

abundance: -
j_gene: TRBJ1-4
v_gene: TRBV25-1
d_gene: -
CDR3nt: TGTGCCAGCAGTGAAAATGGTCGGGCAGGGGCGAAACTGTTTTTT
CDR3aa: CASSENGRAGAKLFF

abundance: -
j_gene: TRBJ1-1
v_gene: TRBV6-5
d_gene: TRBD1
CDR3nt: TGTGCCAGCAGTTACGGAAGGGACAGCGGATATGAAGCTTTCTTT
CDR3aa: CASSYGRDSGYEAFF

abundance: -
j_gene: TRBJ2-1
v_gene: TRBV6-5
d_gene: TRBD2
CDR3nt: TGTGCCAGCAGCCGACTAGCGGGGGTGAATGAGCAGTTCTTC
CDR3aa: CASSRLAGVNEQFF

abundance: -
j_gene: TRBJ1-1
v_gene: TRBV5-1
d_gene: -
CDR3nt: TGCGCCAGCAGCTTGGGAAGCGGGCAGAGTTCGGGCGAAGCTTTCTTT
CDR3aa: CASSLGSGQSSGEAFF

abundance: -
j_gene: TRBJ1-2
v_gene: TRBV5-1
d_gene: -
CDR3nt: TGCGCCAGCAGCTTGGCCGGGGGCAAAGACGGTGGCTACACCTTC
CDR3aa: CASSLAGGKDGGYTF

abundance: -
j_gene: TRBJ1-1
v_gene: TRBV7-2
d_gene: TRBD1
CDR3nt: TGTGCCAGCAGACCCGGACAGGGTCTTGAAGCTTTCTTT
CDR3aa: CASRPGQGLEAFF

abundance: -
j_gene: TRBJ2-7
v_gene: TRBV1
d_gene: -
CDR3nt: TGCACCAGCAGCCAAAGCAGGAACGAGCAGTACTTC
CDR3aa: CTSSQSRNEQYF

abundance: -
j_gene: TRBJ1-5
v_gene: TRBV5-6
d_gene: TRBD1
CDR3nt: TGTGCCAGCAGCCGACTCGGGACAGGGATGGCCAATCAGCCCCAGCATTTT
CDR3aa: CASSRLGTGMANQPQHF